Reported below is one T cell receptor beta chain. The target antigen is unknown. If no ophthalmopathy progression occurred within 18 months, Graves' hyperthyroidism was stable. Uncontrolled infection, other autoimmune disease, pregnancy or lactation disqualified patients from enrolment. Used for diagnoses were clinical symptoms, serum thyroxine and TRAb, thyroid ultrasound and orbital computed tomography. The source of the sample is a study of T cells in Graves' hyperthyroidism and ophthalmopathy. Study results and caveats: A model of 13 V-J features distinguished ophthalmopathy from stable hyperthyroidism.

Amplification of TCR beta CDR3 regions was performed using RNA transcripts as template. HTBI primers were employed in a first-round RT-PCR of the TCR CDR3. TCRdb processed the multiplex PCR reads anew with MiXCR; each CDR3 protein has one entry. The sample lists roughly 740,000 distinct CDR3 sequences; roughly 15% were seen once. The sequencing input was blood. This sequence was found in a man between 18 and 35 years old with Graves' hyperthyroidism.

In DNA form, the CDR3 reads TGCGCCAGCAGCGAGGGGGTCGCTAACGAGCAGTACTTC. Residues: CASSEGVANEQYF. The rearrangement links TRBV5-1 to TRBJ2-7; tentative D call: TRBD1 (6 bases). The CDR3 is 13 amino acids. Germline V gene sequence: CDR1 SGHRS, CDR2 YFSETQ. The germline V and J ends were trimmed by 4 bases and 5 bases, with 13 bases remaining between them.